The present entry profiles one T cell receptor (beta chain) with its context. Its specificity is not known. This sample is drawn from a study of lymphopenia after photon versus proton radiotherapy. The V gene's germline CDR1 is SQVTM and CDR2 ANQGSEA. The CDR3 extends over 15 amino acids. Trimming removed 1 base from V and 2 bases from J, with 9 bases in between. Whole-study results and caveats: Proton therapy kept repertoires fairly stable, unlike photons, which gained effector/memory cells. After lymphocyte nadir, photon-treated repertoires showed oligoclonal expansion, especially CD8+ Temra. A bigger post-nadir fall in TCR diversity correlated inversely with survival time in deceased patients.

This table comes from immunoSEQ multiplex PCR, and its TCRdb copy is limited to in-frame clones, with some not included. The sample consists of 68,000 or so clones, roughly 93% of them appearing once. This rearrangement joins TRBV29-1 to TRBJ2-6; D might be TRBD1 (5 bases). Sequencing used peripheral blood, obtained from a patient treated with photon-based radiotherapy. The receptor was isolated from a woman in her seventies with pancreatic cancer. The CDR3 bases are TGCAGCGTTGAAGGCTTAGGGGCTGGGGCCAACGTCCTGACTTTC. It is translated as CSVEGLGAGANVLTF.